The next 5 T cell receptor beta chains were all read from a single sample in a study of blood T cell repertoires in COVID-19. Here immunoSEQ multiplex PCR was the method, and the copy in TCRdb shows in-frame clones only, minus some. The sample has 55,000 to 75,000 clones; about three quarters are singletons. The specimen sequenced was peripheral blood. Every receptor here comes from a human donor in a cohort sampled during active COVID-19.

This chain connects TRBV19 to TRBJ1-1, with D perhaps matching TRBD1 (5 bases). Trimming took off 8 bases at V and 4 bases at J, with 14 bases between the two ends. The CDR3 has 13 residues. From germline, CDR1 is LNHDA and CDR2 SQIVND (reference sequence). The CDR3 sequence is CASWSGGGTEAFF. The CDR3, as DNA: TGTGCCAGTTGGTCGGGGGGTGGCACTGAAGCTTTCTTT.

The chain uses TRBV28 and TRBJ2-7; D may be TRBD2 (6 bases). CDR1 is MDHEN and CDR2 is SYDVKM in the germline V gene. This CDR3 has 14 amino acids. Trimming stripped 3 bases from V and 1 base from J, with 10 bases between. CDR3 protein: CASSFGGASYEQYF. CDR3 coding DNA: TGTGCCAGCAGTTTCGGGGGAGCGTCCTACGAGCAGTACTTC.

The rearrangement uses TRBV29-1 and TRBJ2-2; D not resolved. This CDR3 region has 11 residues. Deletions cut 5 bases from V and 6 bases from J, with 7 bases between. Germline V CDR1 and CDR2: SQVTM, ANQGSEA. In nucleotides, the CDR3 is TGCAGCGTTACGACTTCCGGGGAGCTGTTTTTT. It specifies CSVTTSGELFF.

This clone was recorded a few times. CDR3 sequence reads: CASSFPGNTPLHF. CDR3 bases: TGTGCCAGCAGCTTCCCGGGGAATACACCCCTCCACTTT. The chain joins TRBV7-2 to TRBJ1-6; D is uncertain. Trimming took 3 bases from V and 11 from J, leaving 11 bases between them. Germline V gives CDR1 SGHTA, CDR2 FQGNSA. The CDR3 is made up of 13 amino acids.

This chain connects TRBV12-3 or TRBV12-4 to TRBJ2-1; no clear D. V dropped 3 bases and J dropped 6 bases, with 6 bases sitting between them. The CDR3 spans 12 residues. The CDR3, as DNA: TGTGCCAGCAGTTTTGCAGGCAATGAGCAGTTCTTC. Translation: CASSFAGNEQFF.